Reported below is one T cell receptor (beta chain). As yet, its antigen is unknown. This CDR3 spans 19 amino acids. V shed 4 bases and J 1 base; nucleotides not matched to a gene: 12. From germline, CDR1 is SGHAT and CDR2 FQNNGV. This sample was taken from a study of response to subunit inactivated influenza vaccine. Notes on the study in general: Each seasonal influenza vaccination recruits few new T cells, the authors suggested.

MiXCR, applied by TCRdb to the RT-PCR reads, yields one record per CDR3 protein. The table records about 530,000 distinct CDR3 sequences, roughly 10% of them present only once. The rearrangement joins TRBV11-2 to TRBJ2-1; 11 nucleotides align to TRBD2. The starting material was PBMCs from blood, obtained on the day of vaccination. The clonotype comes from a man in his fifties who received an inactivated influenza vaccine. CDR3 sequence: CASSSPRDSGRGSYNEQFF. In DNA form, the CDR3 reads TGTGCCAGCAGCTCCCCTCGGGATAGCGGGAGGGGGTCCTACAATGAGCAGTTCTTC.